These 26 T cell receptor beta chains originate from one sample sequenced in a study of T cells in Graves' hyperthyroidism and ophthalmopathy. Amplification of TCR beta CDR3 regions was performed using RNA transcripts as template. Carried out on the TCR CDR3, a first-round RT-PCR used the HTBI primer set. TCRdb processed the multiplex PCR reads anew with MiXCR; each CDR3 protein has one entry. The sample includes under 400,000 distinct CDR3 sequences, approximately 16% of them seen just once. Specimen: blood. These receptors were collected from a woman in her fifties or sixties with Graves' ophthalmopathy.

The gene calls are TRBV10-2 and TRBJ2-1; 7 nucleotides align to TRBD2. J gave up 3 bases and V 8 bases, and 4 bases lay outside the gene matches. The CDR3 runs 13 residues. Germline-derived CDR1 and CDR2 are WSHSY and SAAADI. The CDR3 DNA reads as TGCGCCAGCCGGGACTACCACTACAATGAGCAGTTCTTC. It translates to CASRDYHYNEQFF.

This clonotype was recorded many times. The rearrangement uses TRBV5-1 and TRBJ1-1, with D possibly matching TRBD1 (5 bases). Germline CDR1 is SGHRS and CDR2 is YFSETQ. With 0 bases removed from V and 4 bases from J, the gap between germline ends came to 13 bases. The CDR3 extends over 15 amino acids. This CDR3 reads CASSLVGAAGTEAFF. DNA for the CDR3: TGCGCCAGCAGCTTGGTCGGGGCGGCGGGCACTGAAGCTTTCTTT.

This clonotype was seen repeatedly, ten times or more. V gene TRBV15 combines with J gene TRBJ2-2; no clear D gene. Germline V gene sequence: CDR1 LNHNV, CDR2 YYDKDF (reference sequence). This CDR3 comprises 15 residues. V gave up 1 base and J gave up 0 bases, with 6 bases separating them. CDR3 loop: CATSRAGPNTGELFF. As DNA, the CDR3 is TGTGCCACCAGCAGAGCAGGACCGAACACCGGGGAGCTGTTTTTT.

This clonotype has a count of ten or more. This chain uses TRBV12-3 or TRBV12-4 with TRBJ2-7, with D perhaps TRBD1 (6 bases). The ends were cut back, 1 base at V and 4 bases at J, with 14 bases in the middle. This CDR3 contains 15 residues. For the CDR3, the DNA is TGTGCCAGCAGTTTAGGTGGTCAGGGGTGGTACGAGCAGTACTTC. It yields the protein CASSLGGQGWYEQYF.

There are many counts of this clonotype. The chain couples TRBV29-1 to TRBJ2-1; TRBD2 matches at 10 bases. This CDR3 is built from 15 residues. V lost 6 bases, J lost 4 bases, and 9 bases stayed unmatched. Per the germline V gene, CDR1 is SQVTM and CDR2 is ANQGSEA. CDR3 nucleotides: TGCAGCGTGGATAGCGGGAGGCTACTTTACAATGAGCAGTTCTTC. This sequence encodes CSVDSGRLLYNEQFF.

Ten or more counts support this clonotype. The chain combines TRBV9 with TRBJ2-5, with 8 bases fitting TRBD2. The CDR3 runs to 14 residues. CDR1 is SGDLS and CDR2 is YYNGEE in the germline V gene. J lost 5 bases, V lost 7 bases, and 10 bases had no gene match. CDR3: CASAAGGPMETQYF. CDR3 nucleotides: TGTGCCAGCGCGGCGGGAGGCCCGATGGAGACCCAGTACTTC.

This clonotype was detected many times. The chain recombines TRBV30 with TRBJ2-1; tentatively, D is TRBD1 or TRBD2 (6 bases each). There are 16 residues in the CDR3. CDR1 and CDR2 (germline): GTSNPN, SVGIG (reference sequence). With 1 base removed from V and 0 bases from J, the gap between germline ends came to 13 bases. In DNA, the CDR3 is TGTGCCTGGAGTGAGGGGGGAGAGAGCTCCTACAATGAGCAGTTCTTC. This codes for CAWSEGGESSYNEQFF.

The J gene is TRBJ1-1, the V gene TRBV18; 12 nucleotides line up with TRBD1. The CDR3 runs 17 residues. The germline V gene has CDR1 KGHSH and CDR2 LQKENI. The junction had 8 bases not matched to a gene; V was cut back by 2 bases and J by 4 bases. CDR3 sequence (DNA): TGTGCCAGCTCACCATTGGGACAGGGGGCGCAAGTCACTGAAGCTTTCTTT. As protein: CASSPLGQGAQVTEAFF.

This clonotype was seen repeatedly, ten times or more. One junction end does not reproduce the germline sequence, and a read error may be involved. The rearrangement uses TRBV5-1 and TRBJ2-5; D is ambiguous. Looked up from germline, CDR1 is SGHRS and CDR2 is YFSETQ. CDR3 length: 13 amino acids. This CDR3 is CASSLVGQETQYF. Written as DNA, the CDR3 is TGTGCCAGCAGTTTAGTCGGACAAGAGACCCAGTACTTC.

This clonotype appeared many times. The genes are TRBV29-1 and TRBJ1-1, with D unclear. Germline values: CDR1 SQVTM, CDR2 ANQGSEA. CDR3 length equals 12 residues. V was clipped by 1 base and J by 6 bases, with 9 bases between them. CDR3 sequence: CSVEATVAEAFF. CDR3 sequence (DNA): TGCAGCGTTGAAGCCACGGTTGCTGAAGCTTTCTTT. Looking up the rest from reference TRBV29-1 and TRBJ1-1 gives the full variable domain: SAVISQKPSRDICQRGTSLTIQCQVDSQVTMMFWYRQQPGQSLTLIATANQGSEATYESGFVIDKFPISRPNLTFSTLTVSNMSPEDSSIYLCSVEATVAEAFFGQGTRLTVV.

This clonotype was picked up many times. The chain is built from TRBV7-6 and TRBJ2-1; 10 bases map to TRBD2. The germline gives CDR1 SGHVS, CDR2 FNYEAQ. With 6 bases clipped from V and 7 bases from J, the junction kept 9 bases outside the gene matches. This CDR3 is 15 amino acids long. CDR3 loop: CASSLEGLATNEQFF. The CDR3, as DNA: TGTGCCAGCAGTCTAGAGGGACTAGCGACAAATGAGCAGTTCTTC.

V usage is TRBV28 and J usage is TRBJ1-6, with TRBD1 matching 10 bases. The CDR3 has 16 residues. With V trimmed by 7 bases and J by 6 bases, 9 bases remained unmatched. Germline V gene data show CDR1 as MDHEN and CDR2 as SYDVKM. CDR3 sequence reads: CASNSGTGVGNSPLHF. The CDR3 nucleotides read TGTGCCAGCAACTCCGGGACAGGGGTAGGTAATTCACCCCTCCACTTT. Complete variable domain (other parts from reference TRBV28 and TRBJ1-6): DVKVTQSSRYLVKRTGEKVFLECVQDMDHENMFWYRQDPGLGLRLIYFSYDVKMKEKGDIPEGYSVSREKKERFSLILESASTNQTSMYLCASNSGTGVGNSPLHFGNGTRLTVT.

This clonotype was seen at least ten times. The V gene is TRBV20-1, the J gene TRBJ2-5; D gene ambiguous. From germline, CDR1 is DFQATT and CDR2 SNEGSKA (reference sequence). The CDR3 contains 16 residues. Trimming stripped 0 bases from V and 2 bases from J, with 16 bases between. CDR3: CSARDLGRSGQETQYF. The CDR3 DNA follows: TGCAGTGCTAGAGATCTCGGTCGGTCTGGTCAAGAGACCCAGTACTTC.

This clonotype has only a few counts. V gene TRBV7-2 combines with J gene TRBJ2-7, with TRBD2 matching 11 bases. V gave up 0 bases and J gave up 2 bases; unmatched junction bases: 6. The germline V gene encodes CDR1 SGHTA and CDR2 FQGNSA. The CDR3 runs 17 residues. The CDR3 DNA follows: TGTGCCAGCAGCTTAGCCGGGACTAGCGGAGGTCCCTACGAGCAGTACTTC. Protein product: CASSLAGTSGGPYEQYF.

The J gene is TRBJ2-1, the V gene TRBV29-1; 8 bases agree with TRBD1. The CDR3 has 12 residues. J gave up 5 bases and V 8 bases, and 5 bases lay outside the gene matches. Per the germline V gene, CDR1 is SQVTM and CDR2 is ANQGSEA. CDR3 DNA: TGCAGCTCAGGACAGGGCCACAATGAGCAGTTCTTC. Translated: CSSGQGHNEQFF.

CDR3 region: CSVERLNEQYF. CDR3 sequence (DNA): TGCAGCGTCGAGAGGCTAAACGAGCAGTACTTC. The J gene is TRBJ2-7, the V gene TRBV29-1; no clear D gene. CDR1 is SQVTM, CDR2 ANQGSEA, per germline. V lost 6 bases and J lost 5, with 11 bases in between. The CDR3 is made up of 11 amino acids.

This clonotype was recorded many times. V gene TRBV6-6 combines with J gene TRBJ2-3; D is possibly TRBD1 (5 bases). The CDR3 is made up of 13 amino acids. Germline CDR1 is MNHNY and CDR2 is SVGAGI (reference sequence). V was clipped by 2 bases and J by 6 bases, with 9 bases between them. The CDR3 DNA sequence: TGTGCCAGCAGTTACCTAAAGGGGGATACGCAGTATTTT. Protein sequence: CASSYLKGDTQYF.

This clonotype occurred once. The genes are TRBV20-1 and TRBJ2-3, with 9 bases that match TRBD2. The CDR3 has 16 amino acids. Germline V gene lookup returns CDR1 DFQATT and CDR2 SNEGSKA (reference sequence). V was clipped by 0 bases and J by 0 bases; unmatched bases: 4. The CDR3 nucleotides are TGCAGTGCTAGAGATTCCCTAGCGGGAAGCACAGATACGCAGTATTTT. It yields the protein CSARDSLAGSTDTQYF.

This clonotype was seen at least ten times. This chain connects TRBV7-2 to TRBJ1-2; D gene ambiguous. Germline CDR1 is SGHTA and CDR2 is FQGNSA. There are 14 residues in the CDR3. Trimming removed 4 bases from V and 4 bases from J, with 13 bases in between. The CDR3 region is CASSSRADLYGYTF. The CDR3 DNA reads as TGTGCCAGCAGCTCCCGAGCGGACCTCTATGGCTACACCTTC.

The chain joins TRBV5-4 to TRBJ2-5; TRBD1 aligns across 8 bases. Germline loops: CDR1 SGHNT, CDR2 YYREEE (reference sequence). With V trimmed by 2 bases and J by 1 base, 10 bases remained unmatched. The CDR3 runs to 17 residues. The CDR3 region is CASSFGVTGALQETQYF. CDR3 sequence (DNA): TGTGCCAGCAGCTTCGGGGTGACAGGGGCCCTCCAAGAGACCCAGTACTTC. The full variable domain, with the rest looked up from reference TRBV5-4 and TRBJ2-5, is ETGVTQSPTHLIKTRGQQVTLRCSSQSGHNTVSWYQQALGQGPQFIFQYYREEENGRGNFPPRFSGLQFPNYSSELNVNALELDDSALYLCASSFGVTGALQETQYFGPGTRLLVL.

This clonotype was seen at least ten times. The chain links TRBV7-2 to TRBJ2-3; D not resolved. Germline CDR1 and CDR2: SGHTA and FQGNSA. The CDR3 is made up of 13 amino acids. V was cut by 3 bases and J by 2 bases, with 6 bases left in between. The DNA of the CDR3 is TGTGCCAGCAGCTTCCGGCTCACAGATACGCAGTATTTT. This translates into CASSFRLTDTQYF.

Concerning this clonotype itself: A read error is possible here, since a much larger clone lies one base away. CDR3 nucleotide sequence: TGCACCAGCCACTACAGCGGGAGGAGGGACGGGGAGCTGTTTTTT. This sequence encodes CTSHYSGRRDGELFF. The V and J genes are TRBV10-2 and TRBJ2-2; 9 bases align to TRBD2. This CDR3 region has 15 residues. Germline CDR1 WSHSY, CDR2 SAAADI.

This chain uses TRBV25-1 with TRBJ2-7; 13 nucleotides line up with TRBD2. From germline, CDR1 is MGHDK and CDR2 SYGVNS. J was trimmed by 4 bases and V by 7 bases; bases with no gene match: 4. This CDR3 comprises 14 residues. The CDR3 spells CASTGLAGKYEQYF. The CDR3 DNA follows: TGTGCCAGCACGGGACTAGCGGGAAAATACGAGCAGTACTTC.

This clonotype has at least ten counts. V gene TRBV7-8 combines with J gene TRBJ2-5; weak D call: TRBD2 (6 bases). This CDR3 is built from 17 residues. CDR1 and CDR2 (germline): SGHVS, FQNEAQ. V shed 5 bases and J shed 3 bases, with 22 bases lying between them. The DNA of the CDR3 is TGTGCCAGCAGCCCAGCCGGGATGACTAGTATCAAAGAGACCCAGTACTTC. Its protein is CASSPAGMTSIKETQYF.

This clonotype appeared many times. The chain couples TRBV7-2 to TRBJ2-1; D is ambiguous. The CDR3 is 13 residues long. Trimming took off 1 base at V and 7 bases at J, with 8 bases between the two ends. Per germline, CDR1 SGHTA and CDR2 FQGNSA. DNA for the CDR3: TGTGCCAGCAGCTTAGGGACCCTTAATGAGCAGTTCTTC. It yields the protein CASSLGTLNEQFF.

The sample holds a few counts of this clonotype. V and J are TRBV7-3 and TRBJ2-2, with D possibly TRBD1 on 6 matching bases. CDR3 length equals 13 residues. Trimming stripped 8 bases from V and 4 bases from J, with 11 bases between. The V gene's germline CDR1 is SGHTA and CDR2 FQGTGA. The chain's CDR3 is CASAAGVTGELFF. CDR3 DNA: TGTGCCAGCGCGGCAGGGGTCACCGGGGAGCTGTTTTTT.